Below, one T cell receptor (beta chain) is given with its context. Assay: immunoSEQ multiplex PCR; the TCRdb copy retains only in-frame clones and omits some. The repertoire holds almost 250,000 clones, with under 75% as singletons. This specimen belongs to a study of cytotoxic CD8 clonotypes in ibrutinib-treated CLL. The V end lost 6 bases, the J end lost 3 bases, and 11 bases lay between the germline ends. This CDR3 region has 13 residues. Germline-derived CDR1 and CDR2 are KGHSH and LQKENI. This clonotype was obtained from a human donor with chronic lymphocytic leukemia. Sequencing was performed on PBMCs, taken after 24 months of ibrutinib treatment. The chain combines TRBV18 with TRBJ1-1; TRBD1 is a possible D gene (6 bases). This CDR3 is CASSRSGDTEAFF. CDR3 in DNA: TGTGCCAGCTCCCGATCAGGGGACACTGAAGCTTTCTTT.